The 10 T cell receptor beta chains listed next were all sequenced from one sample in a study of blood T cell repertoires in COVID-19. Using immunoSEQ multiplex PCR, the repertoire was profiled, and TCRdb retains in-frame clones only, with some absent. This table has 70,000 to 95,000 clones, 80% to 95% appearing once. Sequencing was carried out using peripheral blood. The receptor source for this set is a middle-aged man with COVID-19, enrolled during active disease.

The chain is built from TRBV18 and TRBJ1-1; D is ambiguous. The CDR3 contains 14 residues. Germline-derived CDR1 and CDR2 are KGHSH and LQKENI. With 3 bases removed from V and 1 base from J, the gap between germline ends came to 9 bases. CDR3 DNA: TGTGCCAGCTCACCCGACGGGGAGAACACTGAAGCTTTCTTT. Translating it yields CASSPDGENTEAFF.

V gene TRBV13 combines with J gene TRBJ2-1; 13 bases agree with TRBD2. Germline V gene sequence: CDR1 PRHDT, CDR2 FYEKMQ (reference sequence). This CDR3 is 16 amino acids long. The V gene end was trimmed by 5 bases and the J gene end by 10 bases; junction bases not matched to a gene: 11. In DNA form, the CDR3 reads TGTGCCAGCAGCGTCGGACTAGCGGGAGCAGGTCGGGAGCAGTTCTTC. It specifies CASSVGLAGAGREQFF.

This clone has only one observation. The chain employs TRBV6-5 and TRBJ2-3; D gene ambiguous. CDR3 length equals 15 residues. Trimming removed 3 bases at V and 0 bases at J, with 10 bases between. The germline gives CDR1 MNHEY, CDR2 SVGAGI. The CDR3 region has the DNA TGTGCCAGCAGTTATGAGGATTCTAGCACAGATACGCAGTATTTT. The encoded protein is CASSYEDSSTDTQYF.

The chain joins TRBV21-1 to TRBJ2-1; the table's D call, TRBD1, has no DNA check behind it. TRBV21-1 is described as a pseudogene. This CDR3 contains 15 residues. The CDR3 DNA reads as TGTGCCAGCAGCAAGAAAGGGGACAGATACAATGAGCAGTTCTTC. Translating it yields CASSKKGDRYNEQFF.

V and J are TRBV11-2 and TRBJ2-3; D call uncertain. CDR3 length equals 13 residues. Germline V gives CDR1 SGHAT, CDR2 FQNNGV. Trimming pared 5 bases from V and 2 bases from J, leaving 8 bases between. CDR3: CASSPSPTDTQYF. CDR3 DNA: TGTGCCAGCAGCCCCTCCCCCACAGATACGCAGTATTTT.

The chain has TRBV28 and TRBJ2-5; 7 bases map to TRBD1. The CDR3 has 13 amino acids. Germline V gene sequence: CDR1 MDHEN, CDR2 SYDVKM. Trimming took 5 bases from V and 6 from J; bases not matched to a gene: 6. CDR3 region: CASSTGQRKTQYF. In nucleotides, the CDR3 is TGTGCCAGCAGTACGGGACAGAGAAAGACCCAGTACTTC.

V usage is TRBV7-3 and J usage is TRBJ2-1; no reliable D call. V dropped 1 base and J dropped 5 bases, with 9 bases sitting between them. This CDR3 has 14 residues. Germline CDR1 is SGHTA and CDR2 is FQGTGA. The CDR3, as DNA: TGTGCCAGCAGCTTAAGGAGAGACCACAATGAGCAGTTCTTC. As protein: CASSLRRDHNEQFF.

This chain links TRBV6-2 or TRBV6-3 with TRBJ1-1, with D unclear. Deletions cut 4 bases from V and 0 bases from J, with 6 bases between. The CDR3 has 13 amino acids. Looked up from germline, CDR1 is MNHEY and CDR2 is SVGEGT. CDR3 sequence: CASSFIVNTEAFF. The CDR3 DNA is TGTGCCAGCAGTTTCATAGTGAACACTGAAGCTTTCTTT.

V usage is TRBV30 and J usage is TRBJ2-7; TRBD2 might be the D (5 bases). Germline values: CDR1 GTSNPN, CDR2 SVGIG (reference sequence). V was trimmed by 4 bases and J by 6 bases, leaving 19 bases between them. The CDR3 contains 14 residues. CDR3 in DNA: TGTGCCTGGACCCCGTCACTAGTTTGGTCCGAGCAGTACTTC. It specifies CAWTPSLVWSEQYF.

The CDR3 region is CASSYSGLAAGNEQFF. CDR3 DNA: TGCGCCAGCAGCTACTCGGGACTAGCGGCGGGGAATGAGCAGTTCTTC. V usage is TRBV5-1 and J usage is TRBJ2-1, with 11 bases matching TRBD2. The CDR3 sequence is 16 residues long. After removal of 3 bases from V and 7 bases from J, the junction contained 9 bases not matched to a gene. Looked up from germline, CDR1 is SGHRS and CDR2 is YFSETQ. Supplemented by reference TRBV5-1 and TRBJ2-1, the full variable domain reads KAGVTQTPRYLIKTRGQQVTLSCSPISGHRSVSWYQQTPGQGLQFLFEYFSETQRNKGNFPGRFSGRQFSNSRSEMNVSTLELGDSALYLCASSYSGLAAGNEQFFGPGTRLTVL.